This TCR beta chain is from a study of blood T cell repertoires in COVID-19. Looking at the study overall: In each case, the material was cDNA or gDNA derived from T cells, B-cell-depleted T cells, or PBMCs.

The assay was immunoSEQ multiplex PCR, and TCRdb's table has in-frame clones only and misses some. Of approximately 110,000 clones in the sample, more than 85% were seen once. This CDR3 has 16 residues. CDR1 and CDR2 from the germline V gene are SGHAT and FQNNGV. V lost 7 bases, J lost 5 bases, and 11 bases stayed unmatched. The chain has TRBV11-2 and TRBJ1-4; 9 nucleotides line up with TRBD1. The sequenced sample was peripheral blood. The receptor was isolated from a man aged 50 or older with COVID-19, enrolled during active disease. CDR3 nucleotides: TGTGCCAGCACCCCTACCAGGGGACAGGGAAATGAAAAACTGTTTTTT. It translates to CASTPTRGQGNEKLFF.